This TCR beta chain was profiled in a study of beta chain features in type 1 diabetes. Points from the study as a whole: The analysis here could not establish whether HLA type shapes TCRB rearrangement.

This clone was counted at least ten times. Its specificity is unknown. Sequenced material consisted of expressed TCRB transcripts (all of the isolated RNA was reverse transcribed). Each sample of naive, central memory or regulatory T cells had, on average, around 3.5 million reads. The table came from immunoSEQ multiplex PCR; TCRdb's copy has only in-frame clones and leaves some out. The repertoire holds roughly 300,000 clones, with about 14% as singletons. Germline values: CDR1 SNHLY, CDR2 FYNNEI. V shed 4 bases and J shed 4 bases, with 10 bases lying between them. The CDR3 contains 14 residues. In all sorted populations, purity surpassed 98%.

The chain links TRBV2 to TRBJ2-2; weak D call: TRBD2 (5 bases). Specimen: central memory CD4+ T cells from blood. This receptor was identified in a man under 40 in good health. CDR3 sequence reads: CASSAGELTGELFF. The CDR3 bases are TGTGCCAGCAGTGCCGGGGAGCTCACCGGGGAGCTGTTTTTT.